The 21 T cell receptor beta chains presented below share a single source sample, sequenced in a study of spatial heterogeneity in lung cancer. Overall study findings and caveats: Counts of expanded intratumoral alpha and beta TCRs tracked tumor mutation counts.

Time point given: sample taken at primary tumor resection. Their cognate antigens are unknown. From the 5' RACE reads, TCRdb called clonotypes with MiXCR, one entry per CDR3 protein. The sample has several thousand distinct CDR3 sequences, around 12% seen once. The sample in question was lung tumor tissue, obtained at surgery. Receptor source: a female donor with early-stage non-small cell lung cancer.

This clonotype is medium-sized in the sample. The V gene is TRBV6-2 or TRBV6-3, the J gene TRBJ1-5; 7 positions agree with TRBD1. The germline CDR1 and CDR2 sequences are MNHEY and SVGEGT. Germline trimming cut 6 bases from V and 4 bases from J; bases unmatched to any gene: 15. This CDR3 contains 17 residues. The CDR3 nucleotides are TGTGCCAGCAGGGAGGGGACCGGGACAGAGGCTAATCAGCCCCAGCATTTT. Translating gives CASREGTGTEANQPQHF.

This clonotype was observed at least ten times. The genes are TRBV30 and TRBJ2-7, with D uncertain. With 1 base removed from V and 1 base from J, the gap between germline ends came to 5 bases. The germline CDR1 and CDR2 sequences are GTSNPN and SVGIG (reference sequence). The CDR3 contains 12 residues. CDR3 nucleotide sequence: TGTGCCTGGAGTGCCCATTCCTACGAGCAGTACTTC. Translating gives CAWSAHSYEQYF.

This clonotype is medium-sized in the sample. This rearrangement joins TRBV5-1 to TRBJ1-6, with 11 positions matching TRBD1. Germline loops: CDR1 SGHRS, CDR2 YFSETQ. The CDR3 extends over 14 amino acids. J gave up 13 bases and V 3 bases, and 6 bases lay outside the gene matches. CDR3 DNA: TGCGCCAGCAGCTCGGGACAGGGGGAATCCCCCCTCCACTTT. Its protein product is CASSSGQGESPLHF. The full variable domain, completed using reference TRBV5-1 and TRBJ1-6, is KAGVTQTPRYLIKTRGQQVTLSCSPISGHRSVSWYQQTPGQGLQFLFEYFSETQRNKGNFPGRFSGRQFSNSRSEMNVSTLELGDSALYLCASSSGQGESPLHFGNGTRLTVT.

In this sample, this clonotype turned up many times. This chain connects TRBV5-1 to TRBJ2-7; maybe TRBD2 (6 bases). This CDR3 spans 14 amino acids. Trimming stripped 5 bases from V and 5 bases from J, with 17 bases between. Germline V gives CDR1 SGHRS, CDR2 YFSETQ. CDR3 DNA: TGCGCCAGCAGGCCAGGGACTCCTCGGGACGAGCAGTACTTC. It codes for CASRPGTPRDEQYF.

This clonotype appeared a few times. This chain joins TRBV3-1 and TRBJ1-1, with a tentative D call TRBD1 (5 bases). V was clipped by 0 bases and J by 2 bases, with 10 bases between them. This CDR3 spans 15 amino acids. Germline values: CDR1 LGHDT, CDR2 YNNKEL (reference sequence). The CDR3 region has the DNA TGTGCCAGCAGCCAAGAGGGAGGGGCCAACACTGAAGCTTTCTTT. Residues: CASSQEGGANTEAFF.

This clonotype came up many times. The V and J genes are TRBV2 and TRBJ1-4, with 7 bases that match TRBD1. Trimming cost V 6 bases and J 3 bases; bases outside gene matches: 7. Per the germline V gene, CDR1 is SNHLY and CDR2 is FYNNEI. The CDR3 has 15 residues. The CDR3 DNA is TGTGCCAGCAGCCCCGGACAGGACCCTAATGAAAAACTGTTTTTT. Its protein is CASSPGQDPNEKLFF.

The gene calls are TRBV4-2 and TRBJ2-5, with 9 bases fitting TRBD2. The CDR3 consists of 17 residues. V was clipped by 1 base and J by 0 bases; unmatched bases: 6. Germline CDR1 and CDR2: LGHNA and YNFKEQ. DNA for the CDR3: TGTGCCAGCAGCCAAGTGGGTAGCGGGAGCTACCAAGAGACCCAGTACTTC. It is translated as CASSQVGSGSYQETQYF.

This clonotype was observed at least ten times. This chain joins TRBV6-5 and TRBJ2-1; a weak D match, TRBD1 (5 bases). This CDR3 contains 16 residues. V was clipped by 2 bases and J by 2 bases, with 13 bases between them. Germline values: CDR1 MNHEY, CDR2 SVGAGI. The CDR3 sequence is CASSYPPGPPYNEQFF. In DNA, the CDR3 is TGTGCCAGCAGTTACCCCCCAGGGCCCCCCTACAATGAGCAGTTCTTC.

Ten or more counts support this clonotype. The chain carries TRBV15 and TRBJ1-5; D is ambiguous. V lost 0 bases to trimming and J lost 0 bases, with 12 bases between them. The germline V gene encodes CDR1 LNHNV and CDR2 YYDKDF (reference sequence). This CDR3 contains 17 residues. CDR3 loop: CATSRDLWVLSNQPQHF. The CDR3 bases are TGTGCCACCAGCAGAGATCTGTGGGTCCTTAGCAATCAGCCCCAGCATTTT.

This clonotype is medium-sized in the sample. V and J are TRBV11-2 and TRBJ1-1; no clear D. Trimming removed 1 base at V and 5 bases at J, with 5 bases between. The germline V gene has CDR1 SGHAT and CDR2 FQNNGV. The CDR3 runs 12 residues. The CDR3 reads CASSLGRTEAFF. CDR3 DNA: TGTGCCAGCAGCTTAGGGAGGACTGAAGCTTTCTTT.

This clonotype is deemed medium-sized. V usage is TRBV5-1 and J usage is TRBJ2-6; 8 nucleotides match TRBD1. The CDR3 runs 19 residues. V lost 3 bases and J lost 1; bases outside the gene matches: 12. The V gene's germline CDR1 is SGHRS and CDR2 YFSETQ. The CDR3 reads CASSWASGTGVSGANVLTF. The CDR3 nucleotides are TGCGCCAGCAGCTGGGCCTCCGGGACAGGCGTTTCTGGGGCCAACGTCCTGACTTTC.

This clonotype was counted ten times or more. The chain joins TRBV27 to TRBJ1-1, with TRBD1 matching 7 bases. The CDR3 length is 14 residues. V lost 7 bases and J lost 5; bases outside the gene matches: 10. Germline-derived CDR1 and CDR2 are MNHEY and SMNVEV (reference sequence). In DNA form, the CDR3 reads TGTGCCAGCAACCCGACAGGGAAAGGTACTGAAGCTTTCTTT. It translates to CASNPTGKGTEAFF.

Many counts were recorded for this clonotype. V is TRBV9 and J is TRBJ2-2; no reliable D call. V was clipped by 0 bases and J by 8 bases, with 5 bases between them. The CDR3 spans 12 residues. Germline CDR1 is SGDLS and CDR2 is YYNGEE. The CDR3 DNA reads TGTGCCAGCAGCGTAGATGTGGGGGAGCTGTTTTTT. As protein: CASSVDVGELFF.

This clonotype is medium-sized within its sample. The J gene is TRBJ1-3, the V gene TRBV30; unclear D gene. The CDR3 is made up of 12 amino acids. Trimming shortened V by 1 base and J by 7 bases, and 8 bases separated the two germline ends. CDR1 is GTSNPN and CDR2 is SVGIG in the germline V gene (reference sequence). CDR3 nucleotide sequence: TGTGCCTGGAGTGGTGTGGGGAACACCATATATTTT. Translating gives CAWSGVGNTIYF. Full variable domain (remainder filled in from reference TRBV30 and TRBJ1-3): SQTIHQWPATLVQPVGSPLSLECTVEGTSNPNLYWYRQAAGRGLQLLFYSVGIGQISSEVPQNLSASRPQDRQFILSSKKLLLSDSGFYLCAWSGVGNTIYFGEGSWLTVV.

In this sample, this clonotype turned up many times. V gene TRBV7-9 combines with J gene TRBJ2-3; D not resolved. Germline loops: CDR1 SEHNR, CDR2 FQNEAQ (reference sequence). This CDR3 is 15 amino acids long. Trimming cost V 1 base and J 0 bases, with 8 bases left between them. CDR3 nucleotide sequence: TGTGCCAGCAGCTTAGGAGAAACTAGCACAGATACGCAGTATTTT. Protein product: CASSLGETSTDTQYF.

The sample holds many counts of this clonotype. V is TRBV6-4 and J is TRBJ2-5; D possibly corresponds to TRBD1 (7 bases). This CDR3 contains 13 residues. Per the germline V gene, CDR1 is MRHNA and CDR2 is SNTAGT. Trimming pared 6 bases from V and 2 bases from J, leaving 10 bases between. The CDR3 coding sequence is TGTGCCAGCAGCGCGGGACAGCAAGAGACCCAGTACTTC. It specifies CASSAGQQETQYF.

Judged by abundance, this clonotype is medium-sized. This chain links TRBV10-3 with TRBJ2-6; D might be TRBD1 (6 bases). Trimming shortened V by 6 bases and J by 0 bases, and 6 bases separated the two germline ends. The CDR3 consists of 14 residues. From germline, CDR1 is ENHRY and CDR2 SYGVKD. The CDR3 nucleotides read TGTGCCATCAGGGACAGCTCTGGGGCCAACGTCCTGACTTTC. Its protein product is CAIRDSSGANVLTF.

This clonotype was counted at least ten times. V is TRBV12-3 or TRBV12-4 and J is TRBJ2-1; the D gene is possibly TRBD2 (6 bases). Trimming took off 0 bases at V and 5 bases at J, with 8 bases between the two ends. This CDR3 is 14 amino acids long. The CDR3 protein is CASSLAGGNNEQFF. The DNA for the CDR3 is TGTGCCAGCAGTTTAGCGGGCGGGAACAATGAGCAGTTCTTC.

The rearrangement joins TRBV7-9 to TRBJ2-7; 9 bases agree with TRBD2. Germline assignment: CDR1 SEHNR and CDR2 FQNEAQ (reference sequence). V was pared by 5 bases and J by 9 bases, with 14 bases of the junction left unmatched. The CDR3 length is 15 residues. CDR3 nucleotides: TGTGCCAGCAGCCCCGGTAGCGGGGGATACGTCGGGCAGTACTTC. The encoded protein is CASSPGSGGYVGQYF.

Judged by abundance, this clonotype is medium-sized. The chain links TRBV9 to TRBJ2-5; TRBD2 might be the D (6 bases). The CDR3 extends over 14 amino acids. Germline CDR1 SGDLS, CDR2 YYNGEE. Trimming pared 3 bases from V and 2 bases from J, leaving 11 bases between. DNA for the CDR3: TGTGCCAGCAGCGGAGGACGGGAGCAAGAGACCCAGTACTTC. This gives the protein CASSGGREQETQYF.

This clonotype ranks as medium-sized. The chain combines TRBV10-2 with TRBJ1-3, with 8 bases aligning to TRBD1. There are 15 residues in the CDR3. J was trimmed by 0 bases and V by 5 bases; bases with no gene match: 3. CDR1 is WSHSY, CDR2 SAAADI, per germline. For the CDR3, the DNA is TGCGCCAGCAGTACAACAGGGGGCTCTGGAAACACCATATATTTT. This translates into CASSTTGGSGNTIYF.